The clone carrying this TCR beta chain was detected once. TCRdb keeps only in-frame clones here, not all; method: immunoSEQ multiplex PCR. The table records 300,000 or so clones, approximately 92% of them present only once. The record originates from a study of blood T cell repertoires in COVID-19. CDR1 LNHNV and CDR2 YYDKDF come from the germline V gene (reference sequence). CDR3 length: 13 residues. V lost 8 bases to trimming and J lost 10 bases; unmatched junction nucleotides: 11. The TCR was taken from a woman aged 25 to 45 who had recovered from COVID-19. Input material: PBMCs or T cells enriched from blood (not recorded which). J is TRBJ2-1 and V is TRBV15; TRBD2 aligns across 7 bases. This CDR3 reads CATQGPREAEQFF. The CDR3 nucleotides read TGTGCCACCCAGGGTCCTCGGGAGGCCGAGCAGTTCTTC.